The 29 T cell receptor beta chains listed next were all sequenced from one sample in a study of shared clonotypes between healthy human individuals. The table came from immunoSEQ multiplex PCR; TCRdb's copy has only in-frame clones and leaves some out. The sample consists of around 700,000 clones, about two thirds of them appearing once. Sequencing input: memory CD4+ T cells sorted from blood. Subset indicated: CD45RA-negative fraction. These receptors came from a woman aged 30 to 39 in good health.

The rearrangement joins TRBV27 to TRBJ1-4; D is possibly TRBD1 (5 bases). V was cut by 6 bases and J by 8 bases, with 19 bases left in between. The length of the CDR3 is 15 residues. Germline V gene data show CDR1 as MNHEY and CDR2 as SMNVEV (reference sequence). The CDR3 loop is CASSRLAQVKEKLFF. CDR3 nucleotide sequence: TGTGCCAGCAGCAGACTGGCACAGGTTAAAGAAAAACTGTTTTTT.

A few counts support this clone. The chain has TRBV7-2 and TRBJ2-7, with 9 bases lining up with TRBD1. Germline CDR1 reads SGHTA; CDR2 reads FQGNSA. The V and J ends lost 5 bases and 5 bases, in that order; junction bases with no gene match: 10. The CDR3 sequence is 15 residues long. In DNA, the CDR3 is TGTGCCAGCAGCCGTACTTCGGGACAGGGAAACGAGCAGTACTTC. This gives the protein CASSRTSGQGNEQYF.

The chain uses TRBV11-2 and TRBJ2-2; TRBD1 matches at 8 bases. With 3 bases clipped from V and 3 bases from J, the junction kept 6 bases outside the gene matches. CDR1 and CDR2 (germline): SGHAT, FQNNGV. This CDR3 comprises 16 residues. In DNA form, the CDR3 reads TGTGCCAGCAGCTTGAAGGACAGGGTCGACACCGGGGAGCTGTTTTTT. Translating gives CASSLKDRVDTGELFF.

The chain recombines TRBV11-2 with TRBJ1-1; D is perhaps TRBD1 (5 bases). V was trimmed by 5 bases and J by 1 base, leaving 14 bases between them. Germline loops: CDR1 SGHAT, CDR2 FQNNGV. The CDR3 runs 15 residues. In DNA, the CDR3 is TGTGCCAGCAGCGATATATGGGGGGGGAACACTGAAGCTTTCTTT. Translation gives CASSDIWGGNTEAFF.

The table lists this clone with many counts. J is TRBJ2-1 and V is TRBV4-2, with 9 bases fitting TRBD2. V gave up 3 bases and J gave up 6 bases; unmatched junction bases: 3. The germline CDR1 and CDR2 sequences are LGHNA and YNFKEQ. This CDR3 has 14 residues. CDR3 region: CASSHRSGSNEQFF. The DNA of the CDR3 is TGTGCCAGCAGCCACCGTAGCGGGAGCAATGAGCAGTTCTTC.

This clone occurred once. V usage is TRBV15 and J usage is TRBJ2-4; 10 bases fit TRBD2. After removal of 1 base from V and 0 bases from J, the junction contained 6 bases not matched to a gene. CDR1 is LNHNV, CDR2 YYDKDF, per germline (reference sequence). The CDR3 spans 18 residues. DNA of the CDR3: TGTGCCACCAGCAGAGGGGGGACTAGCGAAATAGCCAAAAACATTCAGTACTTC. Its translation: CATSRGGTSEIAKNIQYF.

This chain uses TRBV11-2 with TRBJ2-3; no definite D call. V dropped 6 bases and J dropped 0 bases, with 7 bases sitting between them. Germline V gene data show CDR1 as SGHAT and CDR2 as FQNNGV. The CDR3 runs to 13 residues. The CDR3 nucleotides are TGTGCCAGCAGATACCCTAGCACAGATACGCAGTATTTT. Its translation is CASRYPSTDTQYF.

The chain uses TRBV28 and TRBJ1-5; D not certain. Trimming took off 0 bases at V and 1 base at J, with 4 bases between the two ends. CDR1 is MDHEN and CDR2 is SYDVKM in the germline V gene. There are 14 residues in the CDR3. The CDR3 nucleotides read TGTGCCAGCAGTTTATGGCGGAGCAATCAGCCCCAGCATTTT. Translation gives CASSLWRSNQPQHF. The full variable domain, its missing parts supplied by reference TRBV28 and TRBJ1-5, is DVKVTQSSRYLVKRTGEKVFLECVQDMDHENMFWYRQDPGLGLRLIYFSYDVKMKEKGDIPEGYSVSREKKERFSLILESASTNQTSMYLCASSLWRSNQPQHFGDGTRLSIL.

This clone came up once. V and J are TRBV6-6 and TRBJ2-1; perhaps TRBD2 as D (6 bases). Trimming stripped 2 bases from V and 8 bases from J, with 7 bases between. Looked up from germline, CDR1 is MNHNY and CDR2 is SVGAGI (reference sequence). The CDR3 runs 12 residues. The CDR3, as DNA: TGTGCCAGCAGTTACACGGGAGATGAGCAGTTCTTC. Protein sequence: CASSYTGDEQFF.

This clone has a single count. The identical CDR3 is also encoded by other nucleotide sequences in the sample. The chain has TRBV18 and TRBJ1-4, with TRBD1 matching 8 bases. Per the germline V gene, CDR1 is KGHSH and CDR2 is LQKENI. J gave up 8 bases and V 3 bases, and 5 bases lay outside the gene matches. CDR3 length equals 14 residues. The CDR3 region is CASSPGQGAEKLFF. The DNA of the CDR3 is TGTGCCAGCTCACCCGGACAGGGTGCGGAAAAACTGTTTTTT.

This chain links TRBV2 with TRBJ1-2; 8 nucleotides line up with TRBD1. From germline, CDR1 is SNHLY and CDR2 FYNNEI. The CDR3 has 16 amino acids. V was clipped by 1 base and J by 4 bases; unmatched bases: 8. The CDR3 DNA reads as TGTGCCAGCAGTGAAGGTTTGGTCGGACAGGGCTATGGCTACACCTTC. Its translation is CASSEGLVGQGYGYTF. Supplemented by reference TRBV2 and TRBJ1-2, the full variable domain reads EPEVTQTPSHQVTQMGQEVILRCVPISNHLYFYWYRQILGQKVEFLVSFYNNEISEKSEIFDDQFSVERPDGSNFTLKIRSTKLEDSAMYFCASSEGLVGQGYGYTFGSGTRLTVV.

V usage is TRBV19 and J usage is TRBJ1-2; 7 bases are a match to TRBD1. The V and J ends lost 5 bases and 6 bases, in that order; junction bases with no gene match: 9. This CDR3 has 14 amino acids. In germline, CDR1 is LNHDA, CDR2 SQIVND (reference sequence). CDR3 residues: CASSPRTGSNGYTF. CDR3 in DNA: TGTGCCAGTAGTCCGAGGACAGGATCGAATGGCTACACCTTC.

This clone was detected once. CDR3 loop: CASSPFGTGRNEQYF. CDR3 bases: TGTGCCAGCTCACCATTCGGGACAGGGAGGAACGAGCAGTACTTC. The genes are TRBV18 and TRBJ2-7, with 9 bases that match TRBD1. Germline V gene lookup returns CDR1 KGHSH and CDR2 LQKENI. The CDR3 totals 15 residues. The V gene end was trimmed by 2 bases and the J gene end by 5 bases; junction bases not matched to a gene: 7. Combining the CDR3 with reference TRBV18 and TRBJ2-7 gives the whole variable domain NAGVMQNPRHLVRRRGQEARLRCSPMKGHSHVYWYRQLPEEGLKFMVYLQKENIIDESGMPKERFSAEFPKEGPSILRIQQVVRGDSAAYFCASSPFGTGRNEQYFGPGTRLTVT.

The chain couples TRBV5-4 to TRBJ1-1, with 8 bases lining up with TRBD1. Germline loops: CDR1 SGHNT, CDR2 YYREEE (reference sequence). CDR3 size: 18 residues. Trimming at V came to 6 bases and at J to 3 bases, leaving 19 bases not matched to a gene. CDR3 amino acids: CASTSGQGAGLGDTEAFF. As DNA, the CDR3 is TGTGCCAGCACCTCGGGGCAGGGGGCAGGTTTAGGGGACACTGAAGCTTTCTTT.

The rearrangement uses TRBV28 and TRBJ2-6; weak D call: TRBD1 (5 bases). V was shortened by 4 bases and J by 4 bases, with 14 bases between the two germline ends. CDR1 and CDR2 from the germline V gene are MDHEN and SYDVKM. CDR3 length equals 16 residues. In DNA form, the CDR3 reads TGTGCCAGCAGTTCCCTGGACAAAGCCGGGGCCAACGTCCTGACTTTC. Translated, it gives CASSSLDKAGANVLTF.

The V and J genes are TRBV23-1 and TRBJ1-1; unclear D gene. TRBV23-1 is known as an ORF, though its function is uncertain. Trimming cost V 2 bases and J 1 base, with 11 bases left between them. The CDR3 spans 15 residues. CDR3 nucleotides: TGCGCCAGCAGTCAACCGAGACCGGAGAACACTGAAGCTTTCTTT. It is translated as CASSQPRPENTEAFF.

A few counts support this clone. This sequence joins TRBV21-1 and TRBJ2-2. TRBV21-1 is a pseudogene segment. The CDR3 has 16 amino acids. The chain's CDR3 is CASSKVGDGFAGELFF. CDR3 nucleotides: TGTGCCAGCAGCAAAGTAGGGGACGGTTTCGCCGGGGAGCTGTTTTTT.

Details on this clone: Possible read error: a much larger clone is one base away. The DNA for the CDR3 is TGTGCCAGCAGTTATCAGGGTTCGAACACTGAAACTTTCTTT. Translation gives CASSYQGSNTETFF. This chain joins TRBV27 and TRBJ1-1, with a tentative D call TRBD1 (5 bases). Germline CDR1 and CDR2: MNHEY and SMNVEV (reference sequence). This CDR3 has 14 amino acids.

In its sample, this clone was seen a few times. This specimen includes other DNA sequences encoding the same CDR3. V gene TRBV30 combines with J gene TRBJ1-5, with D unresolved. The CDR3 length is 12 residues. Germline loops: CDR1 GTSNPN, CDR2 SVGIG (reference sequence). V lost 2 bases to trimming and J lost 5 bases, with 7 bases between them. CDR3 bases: TGTGCCTGGAGTCGAGATGATCAGCCCCAGCATTTT. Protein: CAWSRDDQPQHF.

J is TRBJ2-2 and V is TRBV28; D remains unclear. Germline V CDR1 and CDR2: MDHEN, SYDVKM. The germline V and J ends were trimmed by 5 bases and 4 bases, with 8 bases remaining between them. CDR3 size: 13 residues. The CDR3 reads CASSHGFTGELFF. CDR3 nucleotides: TGTGCCAGCAGTCATGGATTCACCGGGGAGCTGTTTTTT.

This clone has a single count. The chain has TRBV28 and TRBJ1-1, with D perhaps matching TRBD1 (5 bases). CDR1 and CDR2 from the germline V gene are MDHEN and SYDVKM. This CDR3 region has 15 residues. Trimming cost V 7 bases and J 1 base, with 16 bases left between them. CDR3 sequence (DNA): TGTGCCAGCACCACTACTACCGGGGGGAACACTGAAGCTTTCTTT. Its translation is CASTTTTGGNTEAFF. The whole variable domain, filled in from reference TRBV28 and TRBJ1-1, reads DVKVTQSSRYLVKRTGEKVFLECVQDMDHENMFWYRQDPGLGLRLIYFSYDVKMKEKGDIPEGYSVSREKKERFSLILESASTNQTSMYLCASTTTTGGNTEAFFGQGTRLTVV.

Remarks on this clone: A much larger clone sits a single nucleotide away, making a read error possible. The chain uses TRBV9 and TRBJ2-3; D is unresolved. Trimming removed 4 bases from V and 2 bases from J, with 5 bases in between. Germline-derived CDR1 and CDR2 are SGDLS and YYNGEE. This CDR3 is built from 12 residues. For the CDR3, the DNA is TGTGCCAGCAGCACCTTCACAGATACGCAGTATTTT. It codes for CASSTFTDTQYF.

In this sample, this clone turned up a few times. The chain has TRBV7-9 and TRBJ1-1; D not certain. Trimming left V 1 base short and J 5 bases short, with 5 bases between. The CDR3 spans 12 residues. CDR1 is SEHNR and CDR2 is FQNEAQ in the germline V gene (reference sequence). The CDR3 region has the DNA TGTGCCAGCAGCTTAGTCCATACTGAAGCTTTCTTT. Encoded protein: CASSLVHTEAFF.

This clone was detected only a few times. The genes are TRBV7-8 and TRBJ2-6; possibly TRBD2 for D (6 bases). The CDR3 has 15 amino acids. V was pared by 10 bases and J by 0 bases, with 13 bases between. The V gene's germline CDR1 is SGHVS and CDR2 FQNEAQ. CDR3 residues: CANGTASSGANVLTF. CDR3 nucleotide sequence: TGTGCCAACGGGACTGCCTCCTCTGGGGCCAACGTCCTGACTTTC.

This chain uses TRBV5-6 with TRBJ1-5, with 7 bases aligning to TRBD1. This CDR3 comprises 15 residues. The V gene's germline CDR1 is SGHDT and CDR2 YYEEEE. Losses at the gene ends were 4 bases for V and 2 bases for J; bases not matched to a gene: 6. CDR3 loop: CASSLGGWGNQPQHF. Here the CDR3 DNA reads TGTGCCAGCAGCCTAGGGGGCTGGGGCAATCAGCCCCAGCATTTT. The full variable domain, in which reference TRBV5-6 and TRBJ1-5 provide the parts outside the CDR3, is DAGVTQSPTHLIKTRGQQVTLRCSPKSGHDTVSWYQQALGQGPQFIFQYYEEEERQRGNFPDRFSGHQFPNYSSELNVNALLLGDSALYLCASSLGGWGNQPQHFGDGTRLSIL.

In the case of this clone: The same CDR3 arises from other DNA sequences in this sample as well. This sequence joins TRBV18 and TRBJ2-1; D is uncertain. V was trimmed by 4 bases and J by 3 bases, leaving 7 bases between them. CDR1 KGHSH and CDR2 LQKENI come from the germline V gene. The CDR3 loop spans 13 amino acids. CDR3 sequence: CASSRDGYNEQFF. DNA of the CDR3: TGTGCCAGCTCACGAGACGGCTACAATGAGCAGTTCTTC.

CDR3: CASSLRVTLGGNQPQHF. CDR3 nucleotides: TGTGCCAGTAGTCTGCGGGTGACCCTCGGAGGGAATCAGCCCCAGCATTTT. This chain uses TRBV19 with TRBJ1-5; D gene ambiguous. The CDR3 has 17 residues. CDR1 and CDR2 (germline): LNHDA, SQIVND (reference sequence). V dropped 5 bases and J dropped 4 bases, with 21 bases sitting between them.

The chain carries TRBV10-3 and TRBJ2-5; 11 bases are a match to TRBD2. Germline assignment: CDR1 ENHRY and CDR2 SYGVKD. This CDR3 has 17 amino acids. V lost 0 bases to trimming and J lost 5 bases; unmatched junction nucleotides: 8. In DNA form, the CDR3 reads TGTGCCATCAGTGAGTCCCTAGCGGGAGGAGGCGAGGAGACCCAGTACTTC. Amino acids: CAISESLAGGGEETQYF.

The CDR3 loop is CASSPQGSSSYEQYF. The CDR3 DNA reads TGTGCCAGCAGCCCCCAGGGGTCGAGCTCCTACGAGCAGTACTTC. The rearrangement links TRBV2 to TRBJ2-7; possibly TRBD1 for D (6 bases). Germline values: CDR1 SNHLY, CDR2 FYNNEI. Trimming left V 6 bases short and J 0 bases short, with 15 bases between. The CDR3 has 15 residues.